The clone carrying this T cell receptor (beta chain) has at least ten counts. This entry belongs to a study of T cells in Graves' hyperthyroidism and ophthalmopathy. Germline-derived CDR1 and CDR2 are SGHTA and FQGNSA. The CDR3 runs 15 residues. V lost 0 bases to trimming and J lost 0 bases, with 7 bases between them. The investigators amplified TCR beta CDR3 regions from RNA transcripts. The HTBI primer set was used in a first-round RT-PCR of the TCR CDR3. One entry per CDR3 protein, called by TCRdb with MiXCR from the multiplex PCR reads. The sample has hundreds of thousands of distinct CDR3 sequences, over 15% seen once.

V and J are TRBV7-2 and TRBJ2-3; D is unclear. Sequenced sample: blood. The TCR comes from a woman aged 18-29 years with Graves' hyperthyroidism. The CDR3 spells CASSLALLSTDTQYF. For the CDR3, the DNA is TGTGCCAGCAGCTTAGCCCTCTTGAGCACAGATACGCAGTATTTT. Variable domain in full (rest from reference TRBV7-2 and TRBJ2-3): GAGVSQSPSNKVTEKGKDVELRCDPISGHTALYWYRQSLGQGLEFLIYFQGNSAPDKSGLPSDRFSAERTGGSVSTLTIQRTQQEDSAVYLCASSLALLSTDTQYFGPGTRLTVL.